This T cell receptor (beta chain) was recovered during a study of cytomegalovirus exposure and HLA in healthy donors. Primers for the PCR totalled 60 Vbeta and 13 Jbeta. The data were produced by immunoSEQ multiplex PCR, yet TCRdb's version contains in-frame clones alone and is incomplete. The sample includes roughly 180,000 clones, about 77% of them seen just once. Trimming removed 0 bases at V and 5 bases at J, with 12 bases between. The CDR3 is 15 amino acids. CDR1 is MGHRA and CDR2 is YSYEKL in the germline V gene. The V call is TRBV4-1, the J call TRBJ2-3; no clear D gene. The receptor comes from a female donor in good health and CMV-seronegative. Sequenced material: PBMCs. The DNA of the CDR3 is TGCGCCAGCAGCCAAGACCCCGGCCGGGTAGATACGCAGTATTTT. Translation gives CASSQDPGRVDTQYF.